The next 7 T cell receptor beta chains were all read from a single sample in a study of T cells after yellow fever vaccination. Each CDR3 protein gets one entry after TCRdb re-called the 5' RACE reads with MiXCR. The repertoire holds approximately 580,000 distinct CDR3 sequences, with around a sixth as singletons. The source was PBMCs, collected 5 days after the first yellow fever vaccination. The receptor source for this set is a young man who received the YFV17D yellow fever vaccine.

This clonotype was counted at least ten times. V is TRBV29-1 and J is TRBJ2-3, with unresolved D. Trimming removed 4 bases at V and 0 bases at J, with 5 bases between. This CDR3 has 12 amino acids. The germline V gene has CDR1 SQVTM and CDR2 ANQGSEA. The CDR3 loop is CSVVGSTDTQYF. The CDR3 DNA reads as TGCAGCGTTGTTGGAAGCACAGATACGCAGTATTTT.

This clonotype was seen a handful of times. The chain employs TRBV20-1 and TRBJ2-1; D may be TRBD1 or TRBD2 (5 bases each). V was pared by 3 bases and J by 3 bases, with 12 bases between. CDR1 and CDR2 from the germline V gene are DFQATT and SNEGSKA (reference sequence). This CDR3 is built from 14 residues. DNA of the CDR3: TGCAGTGCTAGCCGGGGACCTTACTACAATGAGCAGTTCTTC. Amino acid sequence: CSASRGPYYNEQFF.

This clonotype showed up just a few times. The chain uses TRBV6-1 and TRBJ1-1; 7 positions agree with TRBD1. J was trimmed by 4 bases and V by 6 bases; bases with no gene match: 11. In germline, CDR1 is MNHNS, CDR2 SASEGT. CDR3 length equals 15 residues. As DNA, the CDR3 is TGTGCCAGCAGGGAGGGACAGTCCTTTTTCACTGAAGCTTTCTTT. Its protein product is CASREGQSFFTEAFF.

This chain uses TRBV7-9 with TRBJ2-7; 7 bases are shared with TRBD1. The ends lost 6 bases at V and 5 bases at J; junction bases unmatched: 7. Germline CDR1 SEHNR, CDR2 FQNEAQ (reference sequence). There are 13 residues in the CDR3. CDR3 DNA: TGTGCCAGCAGACACAGGGGCCGTGACGAGCAGTACTTC. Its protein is CASRHRGRDEQYF.

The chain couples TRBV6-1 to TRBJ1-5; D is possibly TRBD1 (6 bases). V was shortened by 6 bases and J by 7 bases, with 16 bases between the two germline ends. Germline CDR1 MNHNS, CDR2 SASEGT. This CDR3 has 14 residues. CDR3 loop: CASRDTGRAQPQHF. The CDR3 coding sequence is TGTGCCAGCAGGGATACAGGGCGGGCGCAGCCCCAGCATTTT.

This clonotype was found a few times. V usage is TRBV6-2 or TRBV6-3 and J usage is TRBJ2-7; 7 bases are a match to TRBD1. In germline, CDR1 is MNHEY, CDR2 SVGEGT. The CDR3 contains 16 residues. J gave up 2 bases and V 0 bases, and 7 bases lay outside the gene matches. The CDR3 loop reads CASSYSRDRLTYEQYF. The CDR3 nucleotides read TGTGCCAGCAGTTACTCCCGGGACAGACTTACCTACGAGCAGTACTTC.

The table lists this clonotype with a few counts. CDR3: CSVPDWTGYNEQFF. The DNA for the CDR3 is TGCAGCGTCCCCGATTGGACAGGGTACAATGAGCAGTTCTTC. The rearrangement links TRBV29-1 to TRBJ2-1; TRBD1 matches 8 bases. J gave up 4 bases and V 6 bases, and 8 bases lay outside the gene matches. The CDR3 totals 14 residues. Germline CDR1 is SQVTM and CDR2 is ANQGSEA.